This T cell receptor (beta chain) was obtained from a study of T cells after yellow fever vaccination. Overall study findings and caveats: Abundant clonotypes from the bulk population could get into FACS-sorted repertoires as contaminants.

On this clonotype itself: Antigen unknown.

Synthesis of TCR cDNA relied on 5'RACE template switching, which attached a universal primer site and UMIs. TCRdb processed the 5' RACE reads anew with MiXCR; each CDR3 protein has one entry. The data contain some 500,000 distinct CDR3 sequences, roughly 14% of them singletons. This CDR3 has 15 residues. Trimming removed 4 bases from V and 8 bases from J, with 21 bases in between. Germline CDR1 DFQATT, CDR2 SNEGSKA (reference sequence). This receptor was obtained from a man between 25 and 39 years old who received the YFV17D yellow fever vaccine. The chain combines TRBV20-1 with TRBJ2-1; TRBD1 or TRBD2 may be the D gene (5 bases each). The sequencing used PBMCs, collected on the day of the yellow fever booster vaccination. The CDR3 here is CSAIILRGASDEQFF. CDR3 DNA sequence: TGCAGTGCTATAATACTTAGAGGGGCGAGCGATGAGCAGTTCTTC.